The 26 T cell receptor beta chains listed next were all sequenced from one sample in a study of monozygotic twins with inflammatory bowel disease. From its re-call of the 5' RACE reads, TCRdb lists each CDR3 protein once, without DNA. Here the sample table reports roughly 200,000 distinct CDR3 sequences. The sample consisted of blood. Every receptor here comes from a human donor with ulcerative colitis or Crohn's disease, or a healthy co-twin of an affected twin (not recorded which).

CDR3 sequence reads: CASSPLADSTDTQYF. This chain connects TRBV7-3 to TRBJ2-3; TCRdb indicates TRBD2, and absent DNA this call remains unverified. CDR1 SGHTA and CDR2 FQGTGA come from the germline V gene. The CDR3 consists of 15 residues.

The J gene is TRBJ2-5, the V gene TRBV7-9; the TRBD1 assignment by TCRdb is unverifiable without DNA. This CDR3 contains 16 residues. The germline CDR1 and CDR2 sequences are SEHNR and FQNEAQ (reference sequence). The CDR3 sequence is CASSSPLTGEQETQYF.

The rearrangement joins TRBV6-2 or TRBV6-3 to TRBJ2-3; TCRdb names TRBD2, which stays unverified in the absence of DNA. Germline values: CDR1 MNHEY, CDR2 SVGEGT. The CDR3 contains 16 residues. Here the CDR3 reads CASSRGRGPTPDTQYF.

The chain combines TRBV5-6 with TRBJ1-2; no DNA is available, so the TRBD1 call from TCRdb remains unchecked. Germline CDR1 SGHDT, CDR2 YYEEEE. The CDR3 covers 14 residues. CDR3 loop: CASSYYQGASGYTF.

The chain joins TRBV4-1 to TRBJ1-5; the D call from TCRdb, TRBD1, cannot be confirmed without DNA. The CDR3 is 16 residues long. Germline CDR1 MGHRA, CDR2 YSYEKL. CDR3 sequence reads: CASSQDLGGGNQPQHF.

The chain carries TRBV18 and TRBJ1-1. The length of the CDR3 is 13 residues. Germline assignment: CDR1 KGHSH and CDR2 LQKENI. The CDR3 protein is CASSPLPYTEAFF.

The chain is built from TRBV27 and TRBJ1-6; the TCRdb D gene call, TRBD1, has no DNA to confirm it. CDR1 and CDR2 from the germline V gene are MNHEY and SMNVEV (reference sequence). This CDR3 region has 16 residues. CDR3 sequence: CASSPEGTGMYSPLHF.

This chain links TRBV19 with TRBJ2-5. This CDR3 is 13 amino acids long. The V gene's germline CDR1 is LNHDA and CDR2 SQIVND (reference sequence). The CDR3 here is CASRTSFQETQYF.

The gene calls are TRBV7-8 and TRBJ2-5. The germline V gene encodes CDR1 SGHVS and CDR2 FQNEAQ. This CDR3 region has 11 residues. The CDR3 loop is CASSIMETQYF.

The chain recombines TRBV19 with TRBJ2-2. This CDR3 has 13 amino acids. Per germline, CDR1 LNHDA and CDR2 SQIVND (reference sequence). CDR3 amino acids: CASTAQDTGELFF. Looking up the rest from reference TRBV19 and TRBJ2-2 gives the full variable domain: DGGITQSPKYLFRKEGQNVTLSCEQNLNHDAMYWYRQDPGQGLRLIYYSQIVNDFQKGDIAEGYSVSREKKESFPLTVTSAQKNPTAFYLCASTAQDTGELFFGEGSRLTVL.

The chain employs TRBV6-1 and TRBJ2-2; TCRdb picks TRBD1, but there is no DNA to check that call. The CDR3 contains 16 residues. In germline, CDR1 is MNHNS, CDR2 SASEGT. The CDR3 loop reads CASSQRGTPNTGELFF.

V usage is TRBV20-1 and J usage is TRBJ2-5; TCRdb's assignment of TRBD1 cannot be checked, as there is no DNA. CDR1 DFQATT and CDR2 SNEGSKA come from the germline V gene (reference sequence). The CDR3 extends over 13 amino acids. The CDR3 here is CSASGQGQETQYF.

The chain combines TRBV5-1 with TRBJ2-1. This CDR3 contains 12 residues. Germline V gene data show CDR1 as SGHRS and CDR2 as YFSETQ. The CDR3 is CASSLVGREQFF. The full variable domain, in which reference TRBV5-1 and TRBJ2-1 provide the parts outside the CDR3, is KAGVTQTPRYLIKTRGQQVTLSCSPISGHRSVSWYQQTPGQGLQFLFEYFSETQRNKGNFPGRFSGRQFSNSRSEMNVSTLELGDSALYLCASSLVGREQFFGPGTRLTVL.

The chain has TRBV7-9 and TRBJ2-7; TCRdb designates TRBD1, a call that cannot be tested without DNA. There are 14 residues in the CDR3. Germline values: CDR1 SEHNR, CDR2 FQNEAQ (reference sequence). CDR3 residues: CASSFAGASYEQYF.

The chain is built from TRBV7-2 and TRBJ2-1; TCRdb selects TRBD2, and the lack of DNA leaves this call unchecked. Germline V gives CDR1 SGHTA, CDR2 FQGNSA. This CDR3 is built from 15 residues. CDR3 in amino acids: CASSLIAGGYNEQFF. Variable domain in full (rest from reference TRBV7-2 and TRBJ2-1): GAGVSQSPSNKVTEKGKDVELRCDPISGHTALYWYRQSLGQGLEFLIYFQGNSAPDKSGLPSDRFSAERTGGSVSTLTIQRTQQEDSAVYLCASSLIAGGYNEQFFGPGTRLTVL.

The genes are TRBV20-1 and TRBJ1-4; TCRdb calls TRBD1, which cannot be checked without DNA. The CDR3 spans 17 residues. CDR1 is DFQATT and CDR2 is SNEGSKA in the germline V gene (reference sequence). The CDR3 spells CSARDRVTGSRGEKLFF.

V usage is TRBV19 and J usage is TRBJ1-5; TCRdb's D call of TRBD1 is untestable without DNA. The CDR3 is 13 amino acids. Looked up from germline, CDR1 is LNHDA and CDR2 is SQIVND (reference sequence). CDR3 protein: CASSGQANQPQHF.

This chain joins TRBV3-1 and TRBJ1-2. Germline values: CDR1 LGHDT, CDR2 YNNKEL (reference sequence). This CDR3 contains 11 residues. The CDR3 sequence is CASSQGYGYTF. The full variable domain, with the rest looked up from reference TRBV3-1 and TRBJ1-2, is DTAVSQTPKYLVTQMGNDKSIKCEQNLGHDTMYWYKQDSKKFLKIMFSYNNKELIINETVPNRFSPKSPDKAHLNLHINSLELGDSAVYFCASSQGYGYTFGSGTRLTVV.

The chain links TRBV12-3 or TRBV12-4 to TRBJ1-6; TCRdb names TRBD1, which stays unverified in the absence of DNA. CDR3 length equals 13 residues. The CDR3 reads CASSSRGNSPLHF.

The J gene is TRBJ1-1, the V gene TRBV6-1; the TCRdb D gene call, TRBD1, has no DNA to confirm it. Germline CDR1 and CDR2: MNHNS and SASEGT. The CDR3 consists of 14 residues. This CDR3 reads CASSFPGGGGEAFF.

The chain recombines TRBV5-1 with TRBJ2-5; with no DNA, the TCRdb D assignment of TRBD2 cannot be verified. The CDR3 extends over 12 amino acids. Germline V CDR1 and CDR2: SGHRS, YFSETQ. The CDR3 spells CASSSGSETQYF.

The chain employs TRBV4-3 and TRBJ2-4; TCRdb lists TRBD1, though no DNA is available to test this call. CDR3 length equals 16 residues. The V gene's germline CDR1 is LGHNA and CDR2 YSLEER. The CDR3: CASSQEGGRSENIQYF.

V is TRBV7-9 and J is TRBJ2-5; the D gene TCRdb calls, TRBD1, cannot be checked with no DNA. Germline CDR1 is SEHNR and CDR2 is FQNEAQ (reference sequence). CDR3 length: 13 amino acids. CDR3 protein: CAGIGANQETQYF.

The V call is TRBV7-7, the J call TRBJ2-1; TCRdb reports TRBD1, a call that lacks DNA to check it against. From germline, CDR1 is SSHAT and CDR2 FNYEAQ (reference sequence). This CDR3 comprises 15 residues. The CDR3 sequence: CASSPGTGKGTEQFF.

The CDR3 protein is CASSFSRAAEAFF. The J gene is TRBJ1-1, the V gene TRBV11-2; TCRdb's D call of TRBD1 is untestable without DNA. CDR3 length: 13 amino acids. Germline V lookup: CDR1 SGHAT, CDR2 FQNNGV.

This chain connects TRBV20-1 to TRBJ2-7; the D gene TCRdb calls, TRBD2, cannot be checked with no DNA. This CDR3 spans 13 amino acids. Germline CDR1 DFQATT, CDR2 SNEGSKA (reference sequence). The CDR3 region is CSASYSPTSGSHF.